A selection of T cell receptor beta chains follows, all from one sample in a study of T cells in tuberculosis. TCRdb's table, derived via immunoSEQ multiplex PCR, lists solely in-frame clones and lacks some. Seen here are about 45,000 clones, roughly 94% observed once, and the top ten hold about 1.8%. Sequenced input: PBMCs. The receptors come from a donor aged 10 to 29 with latent tuberculosis or without tuberculosis infection. Some clones in this sample may be carry-over from other donors' samples. The CDR3 runs from the conserved cysteine through the conserved F or W. The D gene is left open where the match is weak. Not all rows give a size; the values are once, few, many and, for expanded clones, a class.

V	D	J	size	DNA	CDR3
TRBV30	TRBD2	TRBJ2-1	NA	TGTGCCTGCCGGGGGGAGGCCTACAATGAGCAGTTCTTC	CACRGEAYNEQFF
TRBV2	TRBD1	TRBJ1-5	NA	TGTGCCAGCAGGAGGATGGGACAGGGGAGTGAGCCCCAGCATTTT	CASRRMGQGSEPQHF
TRBV5-1	TRBD2	TRBJ2-1	NA	TGCGCCAGCAGCTCGACTAGCTCTATAGGACTAGCGGGAGGTAAGGGGAATGAGCAGTTCTTC	CASSSTSSIGLAGGKGNEQFF
TRBV27	NA	TRBJ2-1	NA	TGTGCCAGCAGTTTATCGGCTAGCTCCTACAATGAGCAGTTCTTC	CASSLSASSYNEQFF
TRBV7-2	TRBD2	TRBJ2-3	NA	TGTGCCACCGAAGACAGCGGGAGGACCTACACAGATACGCAGTATTTT	CATEDSGRTYTDTQYF
TRBV28	NA	TRBJ1-5	NA	TGTGCCAGCAGTTGGGACTTAATGGGCAATCAGCCCCAGCATTTT	CASSWDLMGNQPQHF
TRBV6-5	TRBD1	TRBJ1-1	NA	TGTGCCAGCAGTTCAGTACAGGGGATAATGAACACTGAAGCTTTCTTT	CASSSVQGIMNTEAFF
TRBV4-3	NA	TRBJ2-3	NA	TGCGCCAGCAGCCAAGATGGGTTTAGGCAAGCTGGGCCAGATACGCAGTATTTT	CASSQDGFRQAGPDTQYF
TRBV2	TRBD1	TRBJ1-2	once	TGTGCCAGCATGGGACAGTTCTATGGCTACACCTTC	CASMGQFYGYTF
TRBV2	TRBD2	TRBJ2-1	NA	TGTGCCAGAGACCGACTAGCTGGGGACAATGAGCAGTTCTTC	CARDRLAGDNEQFF
TRBV7-9	TRBD1	TRBJ1-2	NA	TGTGCCAGCAGCCTTACAGGGGGCACTAACTATGGCTACACCTTC	CASSLTGGTNYGYTF
TRBV6-6	NA	TRBJ2-7	once	TGTGCCAGCAGTTTGGAGGGGGCCTCCTACGAGCAGTACTTC	CASSLEGASYEQYF
TRBV11-2	NA	TRBJ2-1	NA	TGTGCCAGCAGCCCCCGTGCGACACGTACCCTGGGCGAGCAGTTCTTC	CASSPRATRTLGEQFF
TRBV19	TRBD2	TRBJ2-7	NA	TGTGCCAGTAGTCCGACTAGCCTTGGATCGTACGAGCAGTACTTC	CASSPTSLGSYEQYF
TRBV27	TRBD1	TRBJ2-1	once	TGTGCCAGCAGGGGGACAGAGGAGTCCTACAATGAGCAGTTCTTC	CASRGTEESYNEQFF
TRBV28	NA	TRBJ1-2	NA	TGTGCCAGCAGTTTACAGGGTCATCGTGGCTACACCTTC	CASSLQGHRGYTF
TRBV28	TRBD1	TRBJ1-5	NA	TGTGCCAGCAGTTTATGGGACAGGGGTAGTCCTCAGCCCCAGCATTTT	CASSLWDRGSPQPQHF
TRBV11-2	NA	TRBJ2-6	NA	TGTGCCAGCAGCTTAATCAGGGGCCAGAGCTCTGGGGCCAACGTCCTGACTTTC	CASSLIRGQSSGANVLTF
TRBV27	TRBD1	TRBJ2-2	NA	TGTGCCAGCAGTCTCCGGACAGGGACGTCGAACGCCGGGGAGCTGTTTTTT	CASSLRTGTSNAGELFF
TRBV29-1	TRBD1	TRBJ2-3	NA	TGCAGCGTTCTAGGGACAGGGGAGGGAACAGATACGCAGTATTTT	CSVLGTGEGTDTQYF
TRBV5-1	TRBD1	TRBJ1-1	NA	TGCGCCAGCAGCCCGGGACAGGGGGGAACTGAAGCTTTCTTT	CASSPGQGGTEAFF
TRBV7-2	NA	TRBJ2-3	NA	TGTGCCAGCAGCTTAGTTTTCAGTAGCACAGATACGCAGTATTTT	CASSLVFSSTDTQYF
TRBV28	NA	TRBJ1-3	NA	TGTGCCAGCAGTTCCGGTGGGGGAGGAGGAAACACCATATATTTT	CASSSGGGGGNTIYF
TRBV5-5	TRBD2	TRBJ2-1	NA	TGTGCCAGCAGCCCAAAGCTAGCGGGAGGGTACAATGAGCAGTTCTTC	CASSPKLAGGYNEQFF
TRBV6-5	NA	TRBJ2-1	once	TGTGCCAGCAGTTACTCCGGGGGTGAAAATGAGCAGTTCTTC	CASSYSGGENEQFF
TRBV6-5	TRBD1	TRBJ2-7	NA	TGTGCCAGCAGTCCGACAGGGACAGGGTTATACGAGCAGTACTTC	CASSPTGTGLYEQYF
TRBV4-3	NA	TRBJ2-2	NA	TGCGCCAGCAGCCAAGACTATCACACCGGGGAGCTGTTTTTT	CASSQDYHTGELFF
TRBV30	TRBD2	TRBJ2-7	NA	TGTGCCTGGAGTCTCGGACTAGCGGGAGCGTACGAGCAGTACTTC	CAWSLGLAGAYEQYF
TRBV30	TRBD1	TRBJ2-7	NA	TGTGCCGGGACGACAGGGCTATCCTACGAGCAGTACTTC	CAGTTGLSYEQYF
TRBV6-1	NA	TRBJ2-7	NA	TGTGCCAGCAGTGAGGACAGAGCCTACGAGCAGTACTTC	CASSEDRAYEQYF
TRBV6-5	TRBD1	TRBJ2-1	NA	TGTGCCAGCAGTTATCACAGGGGGCTGTCGAATGAGCAGTTCTTC	CASSYHRGLSNEQFF
TRBV18	NA	TRBJ1-5	NA	TGTGCCAGCTCACCATATGCCGGGCAGGGTTCTTTCAATCAGCCCCAGCATTTT	CASSPYAGQGSFNQPQHF
TRBV14	NA	TRBJ1-3	NA	TGTGCCAGCAGCCAAGCTATCTCTGGAAACACCATATATTTT	CASSQAISGNTIYF
TRBV10-3	TRBD2	TRBJ2-1	NA	TGTGCCATCAGTGAGAGTATGGCTAGCGGGGACTACAATGAGCAGTTCTTC	CAISESMASGDYNEQFF